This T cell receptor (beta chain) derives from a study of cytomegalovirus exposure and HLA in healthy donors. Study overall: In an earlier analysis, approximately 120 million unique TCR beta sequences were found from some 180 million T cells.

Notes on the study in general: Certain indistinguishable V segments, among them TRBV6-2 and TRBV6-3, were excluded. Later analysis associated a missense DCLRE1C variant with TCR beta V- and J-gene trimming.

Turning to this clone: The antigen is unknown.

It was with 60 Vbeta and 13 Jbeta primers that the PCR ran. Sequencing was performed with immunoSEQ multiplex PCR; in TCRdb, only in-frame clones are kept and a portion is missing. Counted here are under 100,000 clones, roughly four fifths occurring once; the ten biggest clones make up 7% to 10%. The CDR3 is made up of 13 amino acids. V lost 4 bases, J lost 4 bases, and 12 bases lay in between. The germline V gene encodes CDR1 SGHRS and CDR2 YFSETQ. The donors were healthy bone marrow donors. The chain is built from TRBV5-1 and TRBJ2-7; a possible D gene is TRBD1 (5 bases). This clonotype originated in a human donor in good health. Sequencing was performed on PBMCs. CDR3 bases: TGCGCCAGCAGCAGGACAAGCGCTTACGAGCAGTACTTC. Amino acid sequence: CASSRTSAYEQYF.